This T cell receptor beta chain emerged from a study of T cells after yellow fever vaccination. Findings and caveats of the study: Only a small proportion of the clonotypes turned up in both the CD4 and the CD8 compartments, likely arising from convergent recombination.

On this clonotype: The antigen is not known.

The CDR3 length is 16 residues. The germline CDR1 and CDR2 sequences are KGHSH and LQKENI. J lost 6 bases, V lost 1 base, and 6 bases had no gene match. A single record per CDR3 protein comes from TCRdb applying MiXCR to the 5' RACE reads. The sample holds approximately 93,000 distinct CDR3 sequences, about 6% seen once. The sequence was collected from a man aged 18 to 30 who received the YFV17D yellow fever vaccine. V usage is TRBV18 and J usage is TRBJ1-6; 7 bases fit TRBD1. The input for sequencing was CD8+ T cells sorted from PBMCs, taken 10 days after the yellow fever booster vaccination. As DNA, the CDR3 is TGTGCCAGCTCACCACTGCAGGACAGGACTAATTCACCCCTCCACTTT. Encoded protein: CASSPLQDRTNSPLHF.